Listed below are T cell receptor beta chains from one sample, sequenced in a study of T cells in Graves' hyperthyroidism and ophthalmopathy. TCRdb analysed the multiplex PCR reads with MiXCR anew, one entry per CDR3 protein. The sample lists roughly 800,000 distinct CDR3 sequences, around 38% seen once, with 8% to 9% in the top ten. Sample: blood. The receptors stem from a man between 18 and 35 years old with Graves' hyperthyroidism. The conserved cysteine and the conserved F or W are not part of the CDR3 here. D genes are given only for firm matches.

v_gene: TRBV2; d_gene: TRBD1; j_gene: TRBJ1-2; CDR3aa: ANPWLRTGGDYGYT
v_gene: TRBV6-5; d_gene: NA; j_gene: TRBJ2-7; CDR3aa: ASSYDGQYYEQY
v_gene: TRBV10-3; d_gene: TRBD1; j_gene: TRBJ1-2; CDR3aa: AISEEGQGIYGYT
v_gene: TRBV20-1; d_gene: NA; j_gene: TRBJ1-4; CDR3aa: SARDGTQF
v_gene: TRBV10-3; d_gene: TRBD1; j_gene: TRBJ1-4; CDR3aa: AISDYRQGANEKLF
v_gene: TRBV25-1; d_gene: NA; j_gene: TRBJ1-2; CDR3aa: ASSEVGYSYGYT
v_gene: TRBV5-1; d_gene: TRBD1; j_gene: TRBJ1-1; CDR3aa: ASSSVLQGASHTEAF
v_gene: TRBV7-2; d_gene: NA; j_gene: TRBJ1-1; CDR3aa: ASSLGRSRGF
v_gene: TRBV2; d_gene: NA; j_gene: TRBJ1-2; CDR3aa: ASSEARGGGGGYT
v_gene: TRBV2; d_gene: NA; j_gene: TRBJ1-3; CDR3aa: ASSDDHTIY
v_gene: TRBV19; d_gene: TRBD2; j_gene: TRBJ2-6; CDR3aa: ASSMAGDGANVLT
v_gene: TRBV29-1; d_gene: NA; j_gene: TRBJ1-2; CDR3aa: SVEGAMRVGYT
v_gene: TRBV11-2; d_gene: NA; j_gene: TRBJ2-7; CDR3aa: ASSSTPGRYEQY
v_gene: TRBV10-3; d_gene: TRBD1; j_gene: TRBJ1-4; CDR3aa: AISKSQEQGRGKLF
v_gene: TRBV25-1; d_gene: TRBD1; j_gene: TRBJ1-2; CDR3aa: ASVGQGYYGYT
v_gene: TRBV10-3; d_gene: NA; j_gene: TRBJ2-7; CDR3aa: AISQQGEPYEQY
v_gene: TRBV7-8; d_gene: TRBD1; j_gene: TRBJ2-7; CDR3aa: ASSPPAPTGEFSYEQY
v_gene: TRBV29-1; d_gene: TRBD1; j_gene: TRBJ2-7; CDR3aa: SGRGDRNEQY
v_gene: TRBV9; d_gene: NA; j_gene: TRBJ2-2; CDR3aa: ASSVAPSTGELF
v_gene: TRBV6-5; d_gene: NA; j_gene: TRBJ1-1; CDR3aa: ASSYGENTEAF
v_gene: TRBV29-1; d_gene: NA; j_gene: TRBJ1-1; CDR3aa: SVVRGNTEAF
v_gene: TRBV2; d_gene: NA; j_gene: TRBJ2-7; CDR3aa: ASSEVTGLAYEQY
v_gene: TRBV7-9; d_gene: TRBD1; j_gene: TRBJ1-1; CDR3aa: ASSGSNRGVEAF
v_gene: TRBV7-7; d_gene: TRBD2; j_gene: TRBJ2-7; CDR3aa: ASSLSSGGEYEQY
v_gene: TRBV19; d_gene: TRBD1; j_gene: TRBJ1-1; CDR3aa: ATLRTGGTEAF
v_gene: TRBV4-1; d_gene: NA; j_gene: TRBJ1-6; CDR3aa: ASSQEGDSPLH
v_gene: TRBV5-1; d_gene: TRBD1; j_gene: TRBJ2-7; CDR3aa: ASSHARTGSYEQY
v_gene: TRBV5-6; d_gene: TRBD2; j_gene: TRBJ2-5; CDR3aa: ASSLPSSGGAQETQY
v_gene: TRBV2; d_gene: TRBD1; j_gene: TRBJ1-6; CDR3aa: ASRALDRNSPLH
v_gene: TRBV19; d_gene: NA; j_gene: TRBJ2-2; CDR3aa: ASSWGETGELF
v_gene: TRBV7-3; d_gene: NA; j_gene: TRBJ1-5; CDR3aa: ASSLNGGPQH
v_gene: TRBV29-1; d_gene: TRBD1; j_gene: TRBJ1-1; CDR3aa: SVGQGATEAF
v_gene: TRBV6-1; d_gene: NA; j_gene: TRBJ2-7; CDR3aa: ASSYGLEDEQY
v_gene: TRBV7-2; d_gene: TRBD2; j_gene: TRBJ2-5; CDR3aa: ASSQGEAGGETQY
v_gene: TRBV19; d_gene: NA; j_gene: TRBJ1-5; CDR3aa: ASSASLVQQPQH
v_gene: TRBV12-3/TRBV12-4; d_gene: NA; j_gene: TRBJ2-2; CDR3aa: ASSFTGIPGELF
v_gene: TRBV20-1; d_gene: NA; j_gene: TRBJ1-1; CDR3aa: SASGGGHVTEAF
v_gene: TRBV5-1; d_gene: NA; j_gene: TRBJ2-7; CDR3aa: ASSLTRDGNSYEQY
v_gene: TRBV14; d_gene: NA; j_gene: TRBJ1-4; CDR3aa: ASSQGQEEREKLF
v_gene: TRBV7-2; d_gene: TRBD1; j_gene: TRBJ1-1; CDR3aa: ASSYGTGASTEAF
v_gene: TRBV15; d_gene: NA; j_gene: TRBJ2-5; CDR3aa: ATSRAGVMQETQY
v_gene: TRBV7-9; d_gene: TRBD1; j_gene: TRBJ1-1; CDR3aa: ASSSGTGSTEAF
v_gene: TRBV12-3/TRBV12-4; d_gene: NA; j_gene: TRBJ1-2; CDR3aa: ASSLGSGGYT
v_gene: TRBV7-9; d_gene: NA; j_gene: TRBJ2-7; CDR3aa: ASNRARDPYEQY
v_gene: TRBV12-3/TRBV12-4; d_gene: TRBD2; j_gene: TRBJ2-7; CDR3aa: ASTMGGGSNEQY
v_gene: TRBV29-1; d_gene: NA; j_gene: TRBJ2-6; CDR3aa: SVEGDGGYTSGANVLT